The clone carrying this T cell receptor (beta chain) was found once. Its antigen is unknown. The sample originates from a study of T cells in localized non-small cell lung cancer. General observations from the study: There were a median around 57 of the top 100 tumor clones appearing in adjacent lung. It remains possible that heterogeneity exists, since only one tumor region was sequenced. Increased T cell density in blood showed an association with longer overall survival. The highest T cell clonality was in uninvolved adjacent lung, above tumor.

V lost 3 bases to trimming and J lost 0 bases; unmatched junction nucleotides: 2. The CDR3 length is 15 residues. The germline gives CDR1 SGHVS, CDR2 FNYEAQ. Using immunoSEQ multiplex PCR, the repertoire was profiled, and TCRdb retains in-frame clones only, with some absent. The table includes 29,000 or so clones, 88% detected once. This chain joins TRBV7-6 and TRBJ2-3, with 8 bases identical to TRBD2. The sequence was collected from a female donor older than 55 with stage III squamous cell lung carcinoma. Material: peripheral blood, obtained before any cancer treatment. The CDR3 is CASSFAGGSTDTQYF. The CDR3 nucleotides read TGTGCCAGCAGCTTTGCGGGGGGTAGCACAGATACGCAGTATTTT.